Detailed here is one T cell receptor beta chain. The CDR3 is 16 amino acids. Per germline, CDR1 SGHDN and CDR2 FVKESK. The ends lost 6 bases at V and 8 bases at J; junction bases unmatched: 17. The source of the sample is a study of T cells in Graves' hyperthyroidism and ophthalmopathy. Researchers barred patients who had uncontrolled infection, other autoimmune disease, pregnancy or lactation. Regions amplified from RNA transcripts were the TCR beta CDR3 regions. First-round RT-PCR targeting the TCR CDR3 was performed with the HTBI primer set. A single record per CDR3 protein comes from TCRdb applying MiXCR to the multiplex PCR reads. The sample contains 450,000 to 650,000 distinct CDR3 sequences, approximately 14% of which appear only once.

This sequence joins TRBV14 and TRBJ1-2, with 8 bases that match TRBD1. The sequencing sample was made of blood. The TCR originated in a woman aged 18-30 years with Graves' ophthalmopathy. CDR3 DNA sequence: TGTGCCAGCAGTCTACCGTGGTGGCAGGGGGCGGAGGGCTACACCTTC. This sequence encodes CASSLPWWQGAEGYTF.